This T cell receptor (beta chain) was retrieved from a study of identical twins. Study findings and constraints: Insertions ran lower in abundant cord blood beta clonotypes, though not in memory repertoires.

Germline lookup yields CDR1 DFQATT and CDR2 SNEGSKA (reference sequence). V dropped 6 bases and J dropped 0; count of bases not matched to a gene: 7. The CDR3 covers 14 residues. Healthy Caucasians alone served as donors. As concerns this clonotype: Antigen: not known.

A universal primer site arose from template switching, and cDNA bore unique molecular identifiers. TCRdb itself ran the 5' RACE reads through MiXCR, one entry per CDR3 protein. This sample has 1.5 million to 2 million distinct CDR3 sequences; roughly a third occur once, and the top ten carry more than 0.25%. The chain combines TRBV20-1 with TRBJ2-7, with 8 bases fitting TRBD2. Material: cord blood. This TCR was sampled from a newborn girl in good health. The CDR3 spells CSAYKRGHSYEQYF. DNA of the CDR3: TGCAGTGCGTATAAGCGGGGGCACTCCTACGAGCAGTACTTC.